This entry is about one T cell receptor (beta chain). Its antigen is not known. Germline CDR1 is SGHRS and CDR2 is YFSETQ. This CDR3 has 15 residues. Trimming removed 5 bases from V and 3 bases from J; junction bases left unmatched: 6. The sample belongs to a study of vaccination effects on CD4 cells after COVID-19. Points from the study as a whole: Healthy vaccinees had only 1 of 255 vaccine-induced clones cross-react with common cold coronaviruses. Long after vaccination, the clones induced by infection and by vaccine shrank markedly in size. There were few convalescent patients in the study and no early post-infection timepoints.

Clones were sequenced by immunoSEQ multiplex PCR, and TCRdb holds only the in-frame ones, with some missing. Here the sample spans more than 65,000 clones, 70% to 90% being singletons. Viral peptide pool expansion of antigen-specific CD4+ T cells preceded sequencing in the ViraFEST assay. Once cultured for nine to ten days, the cells underwent separation to obtain CD4+ T cells. Vaccination of participants consisted of two doses of either the BNT162b2 or mRNA-1273 vaccine. The receptor was isolated from a human donor who received a COVID-19 vaccine. The source material was CD4+ T cells from PBMCs cultured with HCoV-229E spike peptides, sampled after COVID-19 vaccination. This chain uses TRBV5-1 with TRBJ2-1, with TRBD2 matching 9 bases. The CDR3 coding sequence is TGCGCCAGCAGTGATCAGCGGGGGGTCTACAATGAGCAGTTCTTC. Amino acids: CASSDQRGVYNEQFF.